The clone carrying this T cell receptor beta chain occurred a few times. Its antigen remains unknown. Per germline, CDR1 SGHDT and CDR2 YYEEEE. The CDR3 loop spans 18 amino acids. With 1 base removed from V and 0 bases from J, the gap between germline ends came to 14 bases. Genomic DNA, serving as template, underwent TCR beta VDJ and CDR3 profiling. From the reads, TCRdb called clonotypes with MiXCR, one entry per CDR3 protein. The sample yields some 130,000 distinct CDR3 sequences, around two fifths seen once. These data are taken from a study of CD8+CD57+ T cells in acquired aplastic anemia. Looking at the study overall: Average DNA yield from sorted CD4+ and CD8+ cells was 3.2 ug. Healthy donor CD4+ cell samples had a mean of about 10.8 million reads.

Study conclusions and caveats: In common between the patients and the controls were approximately 28 CD8+ CDR3 sequences.

V gene TRBV5-6 combines with J gene TRBJ2-6, with D perhaps matching TRBD2 (7 bases). Sequencing input: sorted CD4+, CD8+, or CD8+CD57+ T cells (not recorded which) from PBMCs. The TCR sequence derives from a human donor in good health, serving as a control. The CDR3: CASSLMAGAPSGANVLTF. CDR3 sequence (DNA): TGTGCCAGCAGCTTGATGGCGGGGGCCCCCTCTGGGGCCAACGTCCTGACTTTC.